This passage covers 31 T cell receptor beta chains from one sample sequenced in a study of T cell clones after liver transplantation. Method: immunoSEQ multiplex PCR; TCRdb's copy keeps in-frame clones and lacks some. Among fewer than 20,000 clones listed, 75% to 90% were seen once. Specimen: CD8+ T cells from blood, collected before liver transplant. These TCRs come from a human donor who received a liver transplant.

This clone is a singleton in its sample. V usage is TRBV27 and J usage is TRBJ2-7; no clear D. Trimming cost V 0 bases and J 0 bases, with 3 bases left between them. The CDR3 is 13 residues long. The germline CDR1 and CDR2 sequences are MNHEY and SMNVEV (reference sequence). The CDR3, as DNA: TGTGCCAGCAGTTTATCGACCTCCTACGAGCAGTACTTC. Translation: CASSLSTSYEQYF.

The rearrangement links TRBV28 to TRBJ2-1; 7 bases line up with TRBD2. This CDR3 region has 13 residues. CDR1 MDHEN and CDR2 SYDVKM come from the germline V gene. The junction had 8 bases not matched to a gene; V was cut back by 4 bases and J by 11 bases. The CDR3 DNA reads TGTGCCAGCAGTTCAATTAGCGGGCCCAAGCAGTTCTTC. Translated: CASSSISGPKQFF.

CDR3 residues: CASSDGYGLVSYNEQFF. In DNA form, the CDR3 reads TGCGCCAGCAGTGACGGTTATGGGTTGGTCTCCTACAATGAGCAGTTCTTC. The V and J genes are TRBV10-1 and TRBJ2-1, with no clear D. Germline assignment: CDR1 WNHNN and CDR2 SYGVQD (reference sequence). CDR3 length equals 17 residues. The ends were cut back, 3 bases at V and 0 bases at J, with 15 bases in the middle.

This chain joins TRBV27 and TRBJ1-5; D uncertain. The CDR3 has 15 residues. V dropped 4 bases and J dropped 3 bases, with 13 bases sitting between them. The V gene's germline CDR1 is MNHEY and CDR2 SMNVEV (reference sequence). CDR3 region: CASSSLLDANQPQHF. The CDR3 DNA is TGTGCCAGCAGTTCTCTCCTAGATGCCAATCAGCCCCAGCATTTT.

The chain couples TRBV10-1 to TRBJ2-2; 13 bases map to TRBD2. This CDR3 is 17 amino acids long. J lost 6 bases, V lost 2 bases, and 6 bases had no gene match. Germline loops: CDR1 WNHNN, CDR2 SYGVQD (reference sequence). The CDR3 reads CASSEVGLAGVSGELFF. The CDR3 DNA sequence: TGCGCCAGCAGTGAGGTCGGACTAGCGGGAGTATCCGGGGAGCTGTTTTTT.

By sample fraction, this clone is medium-sized (0.01 to 0.1%). The rearrangement uses TRBV28 and TRBJ2-3, with TRBD1 matching 7 bases. The V segment lost 3 bases and the J segment 2 bases; nucleotides outside the gene matches: 5. Germline-derived CDR1 and CDR2 are MDHEN and SYDVKM. The CDR3 is made up of 15 amino acids. CDR3 DNA: TGTGCCAGCAGTTTGTGGGGACAGAACACAGATACGCAGTATTTT. It translates to CASSLWGQNTDTQYF.

The chain links TRBV5-3 to TRBJ2-1; the D gene is possibly TRBD1 (5 bases). TRBV5-3 belongs to the ORF category, with a function that is uncertain. Trimming cost V 3 bases and J 3 bases, with 13 bases left between them. The CDR3 length is 15 residues. Written as DNA, the CDR3 is TGTGCCAGAAGCTCGGACACACGCTTCTACAATGAGCAGTTCTTC. As protein: CARSSDTRFYNEQFF.

This chain joins TRBV28 and TRBJ2-3; 9 positions agree with TRBD2. The J segment lost 6 bases and the V segment lost 8 bases, leaving 9 bases of the junction unmatched. Germline-derived CDR1 and CDR2 are MDHEN and SYDVKM. There are 14 residues in the CDR3. The CDR3: CASGTSIEGDTQYF. The CDR3 DNA reads TGTGCCAGCGGGACTAGCATAGAAGGGGATACGCAGTATTTT.

J is TRBJ2-3 and V is TRBV6-7, with D tentatively TRBD2 (5 bases). TRBV6-7 is recorded as an ORF, its role being uncertain. Trimming left V 11 bases short and J 6 bases short, with 18 bases between. This CDR3 has 13 residues. The chain's CDR3 is CASNRRGEDTQYF. DNA of the CDR3: TGTGCCTCCAACCGCCGGGGAGAGGATACGCAGTATTTT.

V gene TRBV6-6 combines with J gene TRBJ1-2, with a possible D match to TRBD1 (5 bases). This CDR3 region has 13 residues. Trimming stripped 2 bases from V and 5 bases from J, with 9 bases between. CDR1 and CDR2 (germline): MNHNY, SVGAGI (reference sequence). In DNA, the CDR3 is TGTGCCAGCAGTTACCCAGACAGTTATGGCTACACCTTC. Its protein is CASSYPDSYGYTF.

The chain couples TRBV11-2 to TRBJ1-3; D remains unclear. With 0 bases removed from V and 8 bases from J, the gap between germline ends came to 5 bases. This CDR3 is built from 12 residues. Looked up from germline, CDR1 is SGHAT and CDR2 is FQNNGV. The CDR3 protein is CASSLEGDTIYF. The DNA of the CDR3 is TGTGCCAGCAGCTTAGAAGGAGACACCATATATTTT. Looking up the rest from reference TRBV11-2 and TRBJ1-3 gives the full variable domain: EAGVAQSPRYKIIEKRQSVAFWCNPISGHATLYWYQQILGQGPKLLIQFQNNGVVDDSQLPKDRFSAERLKGVDSTLKIQPAKLEDSAVYLCASSLEGDTIYFGEGSWLTVV.

The chain uses TRBV11-2 and TRBJ2-1; D is ambiguous. Germline V lookup: CDR1 SGHAT, CDR2 FQNNGV. The CDR3 totals 12 residues. Trimming removed 1 base at V and 8 bases at J, with 6 bases between. The CDR3 protein is CASSLAGHEQFF. CDR3 nucleotide sequence: TGTGCCAGCAGCTTAGCCGGACATGAGCAGTTCTTC.

This clone has a single count. V gene TRBV4-1 combines with J gene TRBJ2-1, with D perhaps matching TRBD1 (6 bases). CDR1 and CDR2 from the germline V gene are MGHRA and YSYEKL. The length of the CDR3 is 13 residues. V was shortened by 1 base and J by 7 bases, with 8 bases between the two germline ends. The CDR3 is CASSQVGANEQFF. CDR3 sequence (DNA): TGCGCCAGCAGCCAAGTGGGGGCGAATGAGCAGTTCTTC.

This clone came up a few times. The V and J genes are TRBV11-3 and TRBJ2-3; perhaps TRBD1 as D (6 bases). This CDR3 is 18 amino acids long. Per germline, CDR1 SGHNT and CDR2 YENEEA. Trimming stripped 0 bases from V and 2 bases from J, with 18 bases between. The CDR3 region has the DNA TGTGCCAGCAGCTTAGATTCGGACAGCTCCTGGACCACAGATACGCAGTATTTT. It specifies CASSLDSDSSWTTDTQYF.

The sample holds a few counts of this clone. V gene TRBV7-9 combines with J gene TRBJ2-7, with 7 bases matching TRBD2. The CDR3 covers 13 residues. With V trimmed by 1 base and J by 6 bases, 3 bases remained unmatched. The germline V gene encodes CDR1 SEHNR and CDR2 FQNEAQ (reference sequence). Here the CDR3 DNA reads TGTGCCAGCAGCTTAGTCTGGGGGGGCGAGCAGTACTTC. Its translation: CASSLVWGGEQYF.

The V call is TRBV9, the J call TRBJ1-3; D is possibly TRBD1 (5 bases). The CDR3 loop spans 15 amino acids. Trimming stripped 7 bases from V and 5 bases from J, with 19 bases between. CDR1 and CDR2 from the germline V gene are SGDLS and YYNGEE. Here the CDR3 DNA reads TGTGCCAGCGGTCGGGACCGCGTCGATCGAAACACCATATATTTT. It translates to CASGRDRVDRNTIYF. The full variable domain, rest sourced from reference TRBV9 and TRBJ1-3, is DSGVTQTPKHLITATGQRVTLRCSPRSGDLSVYWYQQSLDQGLQFLIQYYNGEERAKGNILERFSAQQFPDLHSELNLSSLELGDSALYFCASGRDRVDRNTIYFGEGSWLTVV.

To note about this clone: Relative to the germline gene, one junction end is altered; a read error may explain this. The chain carries TRBV7-9 and TRBJ2-7; D is possibly TRBD2 (6 bases). The CDR3 contains 14 residues. Germline CDR1 is SEHNR and CDR2 is FQNEAQ (reference sequence). CDR3 nucleotide sequence: TGCGCCAGCAGCTTGGTGGCGGGATATGACGAGCAGTACTTC. Translated, it gives CASSLVAGYDEQYF.

This clone appeared a single time. This chain joins TRBV7-9 and TRBJ2-7; D is tentatively TRBD1 or TRBD2 (6 bases each). CDR3 length equals 12 residues. V was pared by 2 bases and J by 6 bases, with 8 bases between. Germline lookup yields CDR1 SEHNR and CDR2 FQNEAQ (reference sequence). CDR3 bases: TGTGCCAGCAGCTTATGGGGGGCCGAGCAGTACTTC. Protein product: CASSLWGAEQYF.

DNA for the CDR3: TGTGCCAGCATCATTCACCCGGGACGGAGTATATTTGGCTACACCTTC. This sequence encodes CASIIHPGRSIFGYTF. The V call is TRBV7-8, the J call TRBJ1-2; maybe TRBD1 (5 bases). Germline CDR1 is SGHVS and CDR2 is FQNEAQ. This CDR3 has 16 amino acids. Trimming left V 7 bases short and J 7 bases short, with 25 bases between.

This chain joins TRBV6-6 and TRBJ1-1; D gene ambiguous. CDR3 length: 13 amino acids. With 7 bases removed from V and 0 bases from J, the gap between germline ends came to 9 bases. Germline assignment: CDR1 MNHNY and CDR2 SVGAGI (reference sequence). In DNA form, the CDR3 reads TGTGCCAGCAAAGGAGTGATGAACACTGAAGCTTTCTTT. Translated, it gives CASKGVMNTEAFF.

V usage is TRBV27 and J usage is TRBJ2-7; D remains unclear. The V gene lost 3 bases and the J gene lost 1 base, with 13 bases spanning the gap. The germline CDR1 and CDR2 sequences are MNHEY and SMNVEV (reference sequence). There are 15 residues in the CDR3. CDR3 coding DNA: TGTGCCAGCAGTTTTATTGGGGTCGGATCCTACGAGCAGTACTTC. It yields the protein CASSFIGVGSYEQYF.

This chain connects TRBV28 to TRBJ2-7; 7 bases align to TRBD2. With 5 bases clipped from V and 7 bases from J, the junction kept 26 bases outside the gene matches. Germline V CDR1 and CDR2: MDHEN, SYDVKM. The CDR3 spans 19 residues. CDR3 nucleotide sequence: TGTGCCAGCAGTACCCCGTATGGGAGGGCCCCGGAGTGGAGAGAAGAGCAGTACTTC. It is translated as CASSTPYGRAPEWREEQYF.

The V call is TRBV27, the J call TRBJ2-3; 14 nucleotides match TRBD2. The CDR3 is 21 residues long. After removal of 6 bases from V and 2 bases from J, the junction contained 19 bases not matched to a gene. Germline V gene sequence: CDR1 MNHEY, CDR2 SMNVEV (reference sequence). The DNA for the CDR3 is TGTGCCAGCAGATCCCCTCCAGGGGCGGTGGGACTAGCGGGAGTCACAGATACGCAGTATTTT. It yields the protein CASRSPPGAVGLAGVTDTQYF.

V is TRBV4-2 and J is TRBJ2-3; D possibly uses TRBD1 or TRBD2 (6 bases each). This CDR3 spans 15 amino acids. Germline V lookup: CDR1 LGHNA, CDR2 YNFKEQ. V was pared by 4 bases and J by 6 bases, with 17 bases between. The CDR3 nucleotides read TGTGCCAGCAGCCCCCGGGGGCCTGGCCCCGATACGCAGTATTTT. Encoded protein: CASSPRGPGPDTQYF.

This clone has only a few counts. The chain combines TRBV28 with TRBJ2-7; maybe TRBD2 (5 bases). V shed 3 bases and J shed 5 bases, with 8 bases lying between them. Looked up from germline, CDR1 is MDHEN and CDR2 is SYDVKM. The CDR3 spans 12 residues. Here the CDR3 reads CASSFGLNEQYF. DNA of the CDR3: TGTGCCAGCAGTTTCGGACTGAACGAGCAGTACTTC.

The DNA for the CDR3 is TGTGCCAGTACCATATCGACTAGCGGCTACAATGAGCAGTTCTTC. This encodes CASTISTSGYNEQFF. The chain is built from TRBV19 and TRBJ2-1; 9 nucleotides agree with TRBD2. CDR3 length equals 15 residues. With 7 bases clipped from V and 3 bases from J, the junction kept 7 bases outside the gene matches. CDR1 and CDR2 from the germline V gene are LNHDA and SQIVND (reference sequence).

The V and J genes are TRBV9 and TRBJ1-2; D remains unclear. The V end lost 0 bases, the J end lost 3 bases, and 12 bases lay between the germline ends. CDR3 length: 15 amino acids. Germline V gene sequence: CDR1 SGDLS, CDR2 YYNGEE. The DNA for the CDR3 is TGTGCCAGCAGCGTAGGAGGGATGGAATACTATGGCTACACCTTC. It specifies CASSVGGMEYYGYTF.

This chain joins TRBV2 and TRBJ2-5, with a weak D call TRBD2 (6 bases). The CDR3 length is 14 residues. Germline values: CDR1 SNHLY, CDR2 FYNNEI. V lost 5 bases and J lost 0, with 10 bases in between. DNA for the CDR3: TGTGCCAGCAGTACGGGGGTGTACCAAGAGACCCAGTACTTC. Residues: CASSTGVYQETQYF.

In nucleotides, the CDR3 is TGTGCCAGCGCCCCGGGGAGCGGCGTCTACAATGAGCAGTTCTTC. It yields the protein CASAPGSGVYNEQFF. V gene TRBV27 combines with J gene TRBJ2-1, with D perhaps matching TRBD2 (5 bases). CDR3 size: 15 residues. CDR1 MNHEY and CDR2 SMNVEV come from the germline V gene (reference sequence). V lost 8 bases, J lost 3 bases, and 17 bases lay in between.

The chain joins TRBV10-2 to TRBJ2-7, with D possibly being TRBD1 or TRBD2 (6 bases each). Germline V gene sequence: CDR1 WSHSY, CDR2 SAAADI. V lost 9 bases to trimming and J lost 2 bases, with 23 bases between them. The CDR3 covers 16 residues. The CDR3 region is CASGGQVGGLAYEQYF. As DNA, the CDR3 is TGCGCCAGTGGGGGCCAGGTCGGGGGACTTGCCTACGAGCAGTACTTC.

J is TRBJ1-2 and V is TRBV2; D uncertain. The length of the CDR3 is 15 residues. CDR1 and CDR2 from the germline V gene are SNHLY and FYNNEI. V lost 10 bases to trimming and J lost 5 bases, with 23 bases between them. For the CDR3, the DNA is TGTGCCACCCTCTCTACGGAGCCTGGGGAATATGGCTACACCTTC. It yields the protein CATLSTEPGEYGYTF.